Below, 12 T cell receptor beta chains from the same sample are listed, as sequenced in a study of neurological immune-mediated disorders. TCRdb itself ran the 5' RACE reads through MiXCR, one entry per CDR3 protein. The data show 95,000 to 150,000 distinct CDR3 sequences, about 3.4% seen once. The specimen was PBMCs. The receptors were sampled from a woman under 40 with multiple sclerosis.

The table lists this clonotype with many counts. This sequence joins TRBV27 and TRBJ2-7; 7 bases match TRBD2. The germline gives CDR1 MNHEY, CDR2 SMNVEV (reference sequence). This CDR3 has 15 residues. The J segment lost 2 bases and the V segment lost 0 bases, leaving 4 bases of the junction unmatched. CDR3 sequence reads: CASSLSGGSAYEQYF. Written as DNA, the CDR3 is TGTGCCAGCAGTTTATCTGGCGGGAGTGCCTACGAGCAGTACTTC.

This clonotype occurred many times. The chain joins TRBV3-1 to TRBJ1-2, with 8 nucleotides matching TRBD1. The CDR3 length is 17 residues. Germline V CDR1 and CDR2: LGHDT, YNNKEL (reference sequence). The J segment lost 2 bases and the V segment lost 2 bases, leaving 10 bases of the junction unmatched. The CDR3 reads CASSQPGQGRKNYGYTF. The CDR3 DNA reads TGTGCCAGCAGCCAACCAGGACAGGGAAGGAAAAACTATGGCTACACCTTC.

This clonotype was seen ten or more times. The chain has TRBV15 and TRBJ2-1; 11 bases agree with TRBD2. The CDR3 consists of 15 residues. From germline, CDR1 is LNHNV and CDR2 YYDKDF (reference sequence). Germline trimming cut 5 bases from V and 7 bases from J; bases unmatched to any gene: 7. The CDR3 loop is CATSFRTSGRNEQFF. The CDR3 coding sequence is TGTGCCACCAGCTTTCGGACTAGCGGGCGGAATGAGCAGTTCTTC.

This clonotype was observed at least ten times. This chain joins TRBV19 and TRBJ1-1; D gene uncertain. V shed 8 bases and J shed 2 bases, with 15 bases lying between them. CDR1 and CDR2 (germline): LNHDA, SQIVND (reference sequence). CDR3 size: 14 residues. CDR3 sequence: CASARAIRNTEAFF. For the CDR3, the DNA is TGTGCCAGTGCTCGGGCTATTAGAAACACTGAAGCTTTCTTT.

This clonotype was recorded many times. The chain carries TRBV12-3 or TRBV12-4 and TRBJ2-7; 7 bases are shared with TRBD1. CDR3 length: 13 amino acids. V gave up 3 bases and J gave up 4 bases; unmatched junction bases: 3. The CDR3 DNA is TGTGCCAGCAGTTTGGCGGACAGGTACGAGCAGTACTTC. Protein sequence: CASSLADRYEQYF.

This clonotype was seen many times. The chain combines TRBV20-1 with TRBJ2-3; D is perhaps TRBD2 (6 bases). The CDR3 consists of 15 residues. V was shortened by 0 bases and J by 0 bases, with 10 bases between the two germline ends. Germline V lookup: CDR1 DFQATT, CDR2 SNEGSKA (reference sequence). CDR3: CSARDSGESTDTQYF. In DNA form, the CDR3 reads TGCAGTGCTAGAGATTCGGGAGAAAGCACAGATACGCAGTATTTT.

Ten or more counts support this clonotype. The chain uses TRBV20-1 and TRBJ2-3, with 7 positions matching TRBD1. The CDR3 length is 11 residues. Trimming took 7 bases from V and 6 from J; bases not matched to a gene: 4. CDR1 is DFQATT, CDR2 SNEGSKA, per germline (reference sequence). For the CDR3, the DNA is TGCAGTGGACAGGGAGAGGATACGCAGTATTTT. This translates into CSGQGEDTQYF.

In its sample, this clonotype was seen a few times. This chain joins TRBV14 and TRBJ2-7, with D uncertain. The CDR3 totals 12 residues. The germline CDR1 and CDR2 sequences are SGHDN and FVKESK. The V end was cut by 8 bases, the J end by 4 bases, with 12 bases between. The CDR3 sequence: CASPLIFYEQYF. For the CDR3, the DNA is TGTGCCAGCCCCCTTATTTTTTACGAGCAGTACTTC.

This clonotype was counted at least ten times. V usage is TRBV5-5 and J usage is TRBJ1-1; no reliable D call. This CDR3 is built from 15 residues. CDR1 is SGHKS and CDR2 is YYEKEE in the germline V gene (reference sequence). Trimming left V 0 bases short and J 4 bases short, with 13 bases between. CDR3 DNA: TGTGCCAGCAGCTTGGTAGGGCTGGGGAGCACTGAAGCTTTCTTT. As protein: CASSLVGLGSTEAFF. The whole variable domain, filled in from reference TRBV5-5 and TRBJ1-1, reads DAGVTQSPTHLIKTRGQQVTLRCSPISGHKSVSWYQQVLGQGPQFIFQYYEKEERGRGNFPDRFSARQFPNYSSELNVNALLLGDSALYLCASSLVGLGSTEAFFGQGTRLTVV.

This clonotype was found many times. J is TRBJ1-3 and V is TRBV6-6; tentatively, D is TRBD1 (6 bases). In germline, CDR1 is MNHNY, CDR2 SVGAGI (reference sequence). This CDR3 has 16 residues. V shed 0 bases and J shed 0 bases, with 9 bases lying between them. CDR3 sequence: CASSYSGQFSGNTIYF. The CDR3, as DNA: TGTGCCAGCAGTTACTCAGGACAGTTCTCTGGAAACACCATATATTTT.

The sample holds a few counts of this clonotype. A much larger clone differs from this one at a single base, so this may be a read error. The chain carries TRBV6-2 or TRBV6-3 and TRBJ1-5; D possibly corresponds to TRBD1 (6 bases). Germline V gene sequence: CDR1 MNHEY, CDR2 SVGEGT. The CDR3 covers 13 residues. CDR3 loop: CASSFTGNQHQHF. CDR3 DNA sequence: TGTGCCAGCAGTTTTACAGGGAATCAGCACCAGCATTTT.

At least ten counts were recorded for this clonotype. The chain recombines TRBV7-9 with TRBJ1-1; possibly TRBD1 for D (5 bases). The germline V and J ends were trimmed by 6 bases and 4 bases, with 15 bases remaining between them. The CDR3 length is 14 residues. CDR1 and CDR2 (germline): SEHNR, FQNEAQ (reference sequence). The CDR3 nucleotides read TGTGCCAGCAGACCTCTCGGGACGGGCACTGAAGCTTTCTTT. Amino acids: CASRPLGTGTEAFF.